The clone carrying this TCR beta chain appeared a few times. Its antigen remains unidentified. Germline loops: CDR1 LGHDT, CDR2 YNNKEL (reference sequence). The CDR3 length is 16 residues. V lost 4 bases, J lost 4 bases, and 19 bases lay in between. TCRdb recomputed calls from the RACE reads with MiXCR, one row per CDR3 protein. The sample holds a few hundred thousand distinct CDR3 sequences, around 6% seen once. The time point is: patch test 2, 6 weeks after DPC sensitization. Treatment reported: therapeutic diphenylcyclopropenone sensitization with weekly scalp DPC. The entry originates in a study of human T cells and chemical hapten exposure. Study conclusions and caveats: Significantly greater numbers of large CDR3 similarity clusters came from expanded TCRs than from controls.

The starting material was whole blood, obtained in connection with sensitization to the hapten diphenylcyclopropenone (DPC). This rearrangement joins TRBV3-1 to TRBJ1-2; tentative D call: TRBD1 (6 bases). The sequence was obtained from a young woman with alopecia areata. Some clones in this sample may be carry-over from other donors' samples. The chain's CDR3 is CASSRGWVQGPYGYTF. The CDR3 coding sequence is TGTGCCAGCAGCCGAGGTTGGGTGCAGGGGCCCTATGGCTACACCTTC.